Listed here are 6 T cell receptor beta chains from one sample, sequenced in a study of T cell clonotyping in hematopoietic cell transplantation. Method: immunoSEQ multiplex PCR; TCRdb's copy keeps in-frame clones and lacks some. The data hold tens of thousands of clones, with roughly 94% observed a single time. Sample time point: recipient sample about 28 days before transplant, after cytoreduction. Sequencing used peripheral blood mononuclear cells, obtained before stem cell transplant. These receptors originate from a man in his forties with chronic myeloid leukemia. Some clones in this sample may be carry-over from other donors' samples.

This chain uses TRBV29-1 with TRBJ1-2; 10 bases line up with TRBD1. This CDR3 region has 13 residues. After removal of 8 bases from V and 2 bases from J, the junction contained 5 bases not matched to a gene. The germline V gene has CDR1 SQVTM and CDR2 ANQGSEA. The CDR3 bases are TGCAGCTACCGACAGGGGGCAAACTATGGCTACACCTTC. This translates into CSYRQGANYGYTF.

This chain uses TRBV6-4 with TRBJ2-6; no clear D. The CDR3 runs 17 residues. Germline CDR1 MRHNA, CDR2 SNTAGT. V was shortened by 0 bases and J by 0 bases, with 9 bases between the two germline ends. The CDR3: CASSDSSPGSGANVLTF. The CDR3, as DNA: TGTGCCAGCAGTGACTCGAGTCCGGGCTCTGGGGCCAACGTCCTGACTTTC.

The DNA of the CDR3 is TGTGCCAGCAGCTTGTACCACGAGCAGTACTTC. Translated: CASSLYHEQYF. The rearrangement uses TRBV5-6 and TRBJ2-7, with unresolved D. V shed 1 base and J shed 5 bases, with 4 bases lying between them. CDR1 and CDR2 from the germline V gene are SGHDT and YYEEEE. The CDR3 spans 11 residues.

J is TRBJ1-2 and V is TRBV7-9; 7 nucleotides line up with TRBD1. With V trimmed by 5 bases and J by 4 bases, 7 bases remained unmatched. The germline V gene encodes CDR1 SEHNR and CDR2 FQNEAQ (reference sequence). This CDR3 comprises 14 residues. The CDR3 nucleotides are TGTGCCAGCAGCCCGAACAGGGGTACCTATGGCTACACCTTC. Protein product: CASSPNRGTYGYTF.

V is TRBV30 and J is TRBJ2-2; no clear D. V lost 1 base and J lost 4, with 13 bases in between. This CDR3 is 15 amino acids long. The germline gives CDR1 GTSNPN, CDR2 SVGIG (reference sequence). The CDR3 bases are TGTGCCTGGAGTGCCCCCACAACAGTCACCGGGGAGCTGTTTTTT. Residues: CAWSAPTTVTGELFF.

CDR3 sequence reads: CATSRGGYLSTDTQYF. CDR3 bases: TGTGCCACCTCCCGGGGGGGCTACCTTAGCACAGATACGCAGTATTTT. This sequence joins TRBV15 and TRBJ2-3; 8 bases map to TRBD2. The germline CDR1 and CDR2 sequences are LNHNV and YYDKDF (reference sequence). The CDR3 is 16 amino acids. Trimming at V came to 8 bases and at J to 0 bases, leaving 10 bases not matched to a gene.